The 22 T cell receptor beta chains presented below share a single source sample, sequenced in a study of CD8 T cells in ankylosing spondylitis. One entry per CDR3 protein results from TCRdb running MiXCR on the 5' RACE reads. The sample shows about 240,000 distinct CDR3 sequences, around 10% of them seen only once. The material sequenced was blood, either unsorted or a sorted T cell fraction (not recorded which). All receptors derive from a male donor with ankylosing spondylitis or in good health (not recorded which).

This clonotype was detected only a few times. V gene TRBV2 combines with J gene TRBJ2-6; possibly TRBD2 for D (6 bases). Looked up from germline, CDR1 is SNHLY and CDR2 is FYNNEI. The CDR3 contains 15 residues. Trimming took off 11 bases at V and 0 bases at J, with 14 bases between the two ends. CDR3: CAGGALDSGANVLTF. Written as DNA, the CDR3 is TGTGCCGGCGGGGCCCTGGACTCTGGGGCCAACGTCCTGACTTTC.

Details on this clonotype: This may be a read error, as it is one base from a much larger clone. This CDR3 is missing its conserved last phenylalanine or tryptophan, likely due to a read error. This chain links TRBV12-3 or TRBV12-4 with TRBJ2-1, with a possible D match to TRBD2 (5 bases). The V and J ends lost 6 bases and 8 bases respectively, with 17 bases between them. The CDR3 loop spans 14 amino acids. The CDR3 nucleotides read TGTGCCAGCAGCCCGGGGTTTAGGGAGTATGAGCAGTTCTCC. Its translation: CASSPGFREYEQFS.

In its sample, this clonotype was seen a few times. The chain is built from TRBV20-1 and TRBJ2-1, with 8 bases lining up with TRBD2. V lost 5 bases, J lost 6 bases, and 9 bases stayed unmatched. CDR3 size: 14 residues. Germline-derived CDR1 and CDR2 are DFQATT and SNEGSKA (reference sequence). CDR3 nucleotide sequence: TGCAGTGCTTGGACTAGCAGGGGCCTCAATGAGCAGTTCTTC. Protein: CSAWTSRGLNEQFF.

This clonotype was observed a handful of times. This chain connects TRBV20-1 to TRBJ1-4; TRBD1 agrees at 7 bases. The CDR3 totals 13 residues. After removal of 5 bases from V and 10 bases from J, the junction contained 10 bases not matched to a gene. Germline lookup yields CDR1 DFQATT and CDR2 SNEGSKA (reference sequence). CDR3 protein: CSAARDSGGKLFF. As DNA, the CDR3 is TGCAGTGCTGCACGGGACAGCGGGGGAAAACTGTTTTTT.

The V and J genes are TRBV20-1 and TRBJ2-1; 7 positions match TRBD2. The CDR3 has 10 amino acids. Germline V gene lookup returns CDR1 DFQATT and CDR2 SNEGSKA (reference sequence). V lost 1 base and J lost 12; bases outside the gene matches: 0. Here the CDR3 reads CSARGLAQFF. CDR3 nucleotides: TGCAGTGCTAGAGGACTAGCGCAGTTCTTC.

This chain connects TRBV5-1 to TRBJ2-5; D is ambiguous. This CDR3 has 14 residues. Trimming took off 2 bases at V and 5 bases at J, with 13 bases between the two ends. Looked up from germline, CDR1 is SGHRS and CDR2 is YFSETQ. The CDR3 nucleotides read TGCGCCAGCAGCTTCACCAGGCTTGGGGAGACCCAGTACTTC. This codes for CASSFTRLGETQYF.

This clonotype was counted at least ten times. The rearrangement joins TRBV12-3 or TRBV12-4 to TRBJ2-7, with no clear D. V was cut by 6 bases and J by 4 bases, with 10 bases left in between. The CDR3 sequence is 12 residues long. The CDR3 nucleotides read TGTGCCAGCAGCCGACATTATTACGAGCAGTACTTC. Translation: CASSRHYYEQYF.

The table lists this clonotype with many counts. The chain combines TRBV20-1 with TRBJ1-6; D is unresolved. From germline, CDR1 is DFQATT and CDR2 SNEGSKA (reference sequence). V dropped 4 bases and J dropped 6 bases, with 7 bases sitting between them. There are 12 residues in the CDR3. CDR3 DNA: TGCAGTGCTAAAGGAGCTAATTCACCCCTCCACTTT. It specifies CSAKGANSPLHF.

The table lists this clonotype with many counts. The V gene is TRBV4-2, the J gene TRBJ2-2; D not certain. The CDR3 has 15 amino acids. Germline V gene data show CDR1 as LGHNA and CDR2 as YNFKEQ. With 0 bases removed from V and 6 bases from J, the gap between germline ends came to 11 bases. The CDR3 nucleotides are TGTGCCAGCAGCCAAGAAGCTGCGGACCCCGGGGAGCTGTTTTTT. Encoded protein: CASSQEAADPGELFF.

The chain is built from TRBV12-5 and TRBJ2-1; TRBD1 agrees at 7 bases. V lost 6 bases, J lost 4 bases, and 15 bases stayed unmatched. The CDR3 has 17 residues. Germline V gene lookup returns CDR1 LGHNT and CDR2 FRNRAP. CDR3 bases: TGTGCTAGTGGAGCCCGAGACAGGGCTATATCGTACAATGAGCAGTTCTTC. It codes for CASGARDRAISYNEQFF.

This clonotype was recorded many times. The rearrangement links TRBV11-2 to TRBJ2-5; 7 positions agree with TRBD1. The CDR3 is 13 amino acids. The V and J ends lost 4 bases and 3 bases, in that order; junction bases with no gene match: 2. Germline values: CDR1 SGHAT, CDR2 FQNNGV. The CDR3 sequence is CASSSDREETQYF. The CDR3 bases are TGTGCCAGCAGCTCCGACAGGGAAGAGACCCAGTACTTC.

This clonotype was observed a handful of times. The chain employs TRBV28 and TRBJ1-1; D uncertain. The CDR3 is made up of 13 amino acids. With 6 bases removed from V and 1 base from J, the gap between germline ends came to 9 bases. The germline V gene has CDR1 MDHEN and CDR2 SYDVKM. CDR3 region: CASRPLSNTEAFF. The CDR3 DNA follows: TGTGCCAGCAGACCTTTATCGAACACTGAAGCTTTCTTT.

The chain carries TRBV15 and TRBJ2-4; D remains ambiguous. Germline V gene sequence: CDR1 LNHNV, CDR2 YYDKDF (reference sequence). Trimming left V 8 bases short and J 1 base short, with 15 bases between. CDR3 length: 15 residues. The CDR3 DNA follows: TGTGCCACCTTAACGGACCCTGGGGCCAAAAACATTCAGTACTTC. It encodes CATLTDPGAKNIQYF.

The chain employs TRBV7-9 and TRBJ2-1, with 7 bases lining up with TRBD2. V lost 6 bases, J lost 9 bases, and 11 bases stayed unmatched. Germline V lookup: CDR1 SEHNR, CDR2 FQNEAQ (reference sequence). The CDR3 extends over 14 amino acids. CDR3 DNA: TGTGCCAGCAGATCTAGCGGAAGCAACACTGAGCAGTTCTTC. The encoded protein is CASRSSGSNTEQFF.

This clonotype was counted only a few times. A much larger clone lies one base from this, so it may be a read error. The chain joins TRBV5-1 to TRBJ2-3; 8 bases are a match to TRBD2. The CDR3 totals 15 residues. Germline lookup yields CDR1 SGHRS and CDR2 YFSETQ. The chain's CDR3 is CSSSSGGGFTDTQYF. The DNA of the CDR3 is TGCTCCAGCAGCTCCGGGGGGGGGTTCACAGATACGCAGTATTTT. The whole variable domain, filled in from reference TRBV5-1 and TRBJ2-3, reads KAGVTQTPRYLIKTRGQQVTLSCSPISGHRSVSWYQQTPGQGLQFLFEYFSETQRNKGNFPGRFSGRQFSNSRSEMNVSTLELGDSALYLCSSSSGGGFTDTQYFGPGTRLTVL.

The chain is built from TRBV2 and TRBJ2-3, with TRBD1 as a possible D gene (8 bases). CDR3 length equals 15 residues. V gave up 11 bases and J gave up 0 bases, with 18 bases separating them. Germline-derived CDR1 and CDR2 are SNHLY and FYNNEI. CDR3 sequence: CAAAEQGGSTDTQYF. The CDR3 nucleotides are TGTGCCGCAGCGGAACAGGGGGGGAGCACAGATACGCAGTATTTT. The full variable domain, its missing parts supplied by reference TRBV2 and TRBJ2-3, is EPEVTQTPSHQVTQMGQEVILRCVPISNHLYFYWYRQILGQKVEFLVSFYNNEISEKSEIFDDQFSVERPDGSNFTLKIRSTKLEDSAMYFCAAAEQGGSTDTQYFGPGTRLTVL.

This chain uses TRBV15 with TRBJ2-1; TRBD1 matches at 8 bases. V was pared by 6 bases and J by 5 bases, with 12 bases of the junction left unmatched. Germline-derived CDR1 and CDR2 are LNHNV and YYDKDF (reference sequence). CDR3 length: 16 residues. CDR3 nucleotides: TGTGCCACCAGTGGCCTTCCAGGGGGCCACGACAATGAGCAGTTCTTC. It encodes CATSGLPGGHDNEQFF.

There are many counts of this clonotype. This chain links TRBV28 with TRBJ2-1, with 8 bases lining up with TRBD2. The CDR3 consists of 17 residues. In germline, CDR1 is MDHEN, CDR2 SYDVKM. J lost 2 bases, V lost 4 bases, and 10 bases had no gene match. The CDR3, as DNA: TGTGCCAGCAGTTCTCGAACACTAGCGGCGCCCTACAATGAGCAGTTCTTC. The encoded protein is CASSSRTLAAPYNEQFF.

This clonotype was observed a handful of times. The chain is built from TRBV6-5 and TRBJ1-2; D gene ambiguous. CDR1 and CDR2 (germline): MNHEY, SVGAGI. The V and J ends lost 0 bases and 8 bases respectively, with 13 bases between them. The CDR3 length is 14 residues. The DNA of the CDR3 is TGTGCCAGCAGTTACTCGGGAGGCTTATGGGGCTACACCTTC. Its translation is CASSYSGGLWGYTF.

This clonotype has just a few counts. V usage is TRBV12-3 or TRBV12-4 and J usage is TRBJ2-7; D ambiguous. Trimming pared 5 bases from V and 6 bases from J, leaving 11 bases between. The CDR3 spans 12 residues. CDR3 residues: CASSPGPIEQYF. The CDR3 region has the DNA TGTGCCAGCAGTCCCGGGCCGATCGAGCAGTACTTC.

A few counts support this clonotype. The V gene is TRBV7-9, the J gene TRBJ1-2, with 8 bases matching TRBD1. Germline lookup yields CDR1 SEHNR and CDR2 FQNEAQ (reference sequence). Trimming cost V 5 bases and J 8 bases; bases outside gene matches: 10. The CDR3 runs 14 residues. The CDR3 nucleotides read TGTGCCAGCAGCCCGGGACAGGAGAGGCGGGGCTACACCTTC. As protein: CASSPGQERRGYTF.

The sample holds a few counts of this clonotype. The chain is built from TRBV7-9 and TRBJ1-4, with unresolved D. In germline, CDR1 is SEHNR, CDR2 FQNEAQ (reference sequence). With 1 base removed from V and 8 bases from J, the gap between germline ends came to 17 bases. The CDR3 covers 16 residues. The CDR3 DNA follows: TGTGCCAGCAGCTTAGGAGGCGGACCCGAGGAGGAAAAACTGTTTTTT. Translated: CASSLGGGPEEEKLFF.